The TCR beta chain under discussion was sequenced for a study of blood T cell repertoires in COVID-19. Whole-study context: Researchers got acute and convalescent COVID-19 samples from the United States, Italy and Spain. The cDNA or gDNA used as material had been derived from T cells, B-cell-depleted T cells, or PBMCs.

Source study methods: Nucleated cell counts were estimated from reference gene primer amplification. This table comes from immunoSEQ multiplex PCR, and its TCRdb copy is limited to in-frame clones, with some not included. The DNA gave D and trimming, while V, J and clone size come from that table. The repertoire includes roughly 300,000 clones, nearly 90% of them detected once, and almost 9.5% sits in the top ten. Trimming shortened V by 7 bases and J by 5 bases, and 19 bases separated the two germline ends. The CDR3 has 14 residues. Germline CDR1 is SGHTS and CDR2 is YDEGEE. This chain uses TRBV5-8 with TRBJ2-7; D not certain. Sequencing input: peripheral blood. This clonotype was sampled from a man in his late teens or twenties with active or convalescent COVID-19. The CDR3 region is CASGLQMSFHEQYF. DNA of the CDR3: TGTGCCAGCGGTCTACAGATGTCCTTCCACGAGCAGTACTTC.